This T cell receptor beta chain was captured by sequencing in a study of regulatory T cells in long-lasting Graves disease. Study outcomes and limitations: Researchers examined only peripheral blood and not thyroid tissue.

Arm-PCR with iRepertoire HTBI primers amplified the CDR3 regions for these TCR beta libraries. TCRdb re-analysed the multiplex PCR reads in MiXCR, keeping a single row per CDR3 protein. The table has roughly 410,000 distinct CDR3 sequences, about 15% seen once. Time point indicated: newly diagnosed GD, antithyroid drugs for less than 3 months. There was RNA extracted from PBMCs, and the TCR library was made from it. It was American Thyroid Association guidelines that determined Graves' disease diagnosis. CDR3 length: 15 residues. Trimming took 3 bases from V and 3 from J, leaving 12 bases between them. CDR1 and CDR2 from the germline V gene are LNHDA and SQIVND (reference sequence). This clonotype was picked up many times. Its antigen is undetermined. Separately, the same data were catalogued under a study of T cells in Graves' hyperthyroidism and ophthalmopathy. From that report: TCR CDR3 regions were first amplified by RT-PCR with HTBI primers. Most expanded thyroid clonotypes above 0.001 recurred in blood.

The sequence was obtained from a woman between 40 and 55 years old with Graves disease. The chain recombines TRBV19 with TRBJ1-5; D not certain. Sequenced here: peripheral blood mononuclear cells (PBMCs), sampled at new diagnosis, from a patient treated with antithyroid drugs. The CDR3 region has the DNA TGTGCCAGTAGTATCCCGGGGATATTCAATCAGCCCCAGCATTTT. The encoded protein is CASSIPGIFNQPQHF.